The clone carrying this T cell receptor beta chain was seen a handful of times. As handled by the study authors: Cell counts per sample came from amplifying reference gene primers. Assay: immunoSEQ multiplex PCR; the TCRdb copy retains only in-frame clones and omits some. D and trimming were read from the DNA, whereas the V and J calls and clone size are those reported in that table. Of 310,000 or so clones in the sample, about nine tenths are singletons; the top ten hold 1%. V dropped 6 bases and J dropped 2 bases, with 17 bases sitting between them. The CDR3 covers 15 residues. Looked up from germline, CDR1 is MNHEY and CDR2 is SVGAGI. The data were obtained in a study of blood T cell repertoires in COVID-19. Study-wide background: Both acute and convalescent COVID-19 samples were obtained from the United States, Italy and Spain. The cDNA or gDNA used as material had been derived from T cells, B-cell-depleted T cells, or PBMCs.

This receptor was obtained from a man aged 50 to 59 with active or convalescent COVID-19. The chain uses TRBV6-5 and TRBJ2-7; TRBD1 might be the D (6 bases). The sequenced material came from peripheral blood. CDR3: CASSPAQGPTYEQYF. The CDR3 nucleotides read TGTGCCAGCAGCCCAGCTCAGGGGCCGACCTACGAGCAGTACTTC.